The 11 T cell receptor beta chains reported below all come from one sample, sequenced in a study of human T cells and chemical hapten exposure. As to treatment: therapeutic diphenylcyclopropenone sensitization with weekly scalp DPC. The library tagged each cDNA molecule with unique molecular identifiers. Each CDR3 protein gets one entry after TCRdb re-called the reads with MiXCR. Among 5,000 to 6,000 distinct CDR3 sequences listed, around three fifths were seen once. This sample comprised whole blood, obtained before DPC sensitization or 2, 6, or about 24 weeks after (not recorded which). The receptors originated from an adult with alopecia areata. Some clones in this sample may be carry-over from other donors' samples. This table probably holds off-target reads from a library built for another chain.

The V and J genes are TRBV6-2 or TRBV6-3 and TRBJ2-7; D is perhaps TRBD1 or TRBD2 (5 bases each). This CDR3 is 15 amino acids long. Per the germline V gene, CDR1 is MNHEY and CDR2 is SVGEGT. V lost 6 bases, J lost 2 bases, and 17 bases lay in between. The CDR3 DNA reads as TGTGCCAGCAGGATGACCGGGACCCTTACCTACGAGCAGTACTTC. The encoded protein is CASRMTGTLTYEQYF.

J is TRBJ2-3 and V is TRBV29-1; TRBD2 is a possible D gene (6 bases). The V gene's germline CDR1 is SQVTM and CDR2 ANQGSEA. Trimming stripped 6 bases from V and 0 bases from J, with 19 bases between. The CDR3 has 16 residues. The CDR3 DNA reads TGCAGCGTGCCAGGGCCTCGTGGGACTAGCACAGATACGCAGTATTTT. Translating it yields CSVPGPRGTSTDTQYF.

The chain's CDR3 is CASSPGTSGNGLARDIQYF. In DNA, the CDR3 is TGTGCCAGCAGCCCGGGGACTAGCGGGAATGGCCTAGCCAGAGACATTCAGTACTTC. This sequence joins TRBV11-2 and TRBJ2-4; 13 bases agree with TRBD2. The ends lost 5 bases at V and 8 bases at J; junction bases unmatched: 18. The CDR3 length is 19 residues. Germline V gene data show CDR1 as SGHAT and CDR2 as FQNNGV.

This clonotype was detected a few times. The V and J genes are TRBV11-2 and TRBJ2-7, with D possibly TRBD1 on 5 matching bases. V lost 1 base to trimming and J lost 7 bases, with 8 bases between them. The CDR3 consists of 12 residues. CDR1 SGHAT and CDR2 FQNNGV come from the germline V gene. The CDR3 DNA sequence: TGTGCCAGCAGCTTAGCAGGGCGAGAGCAGTACTTC. Its protein product is CASSLAGREQYF. Full variable domain (remainder filled in from reference TRBV11-2 and TRBJ2-7): EAGVAQSPRYKIIEKRQSVAFWCNPISGHATLYWYQQILGQGPKLLIQFQNNGVVDDSQLPKDRFSAERLKGVDSTLKIQPAKLEDSAVYLCASSLAGREQYFGPGTRLTVT.

The J gene is TRBJ2-3, the V gene TRBV6-1; TRBD1 matches 7 bases. The V and J ends lost 1 base and 4 bases, in that order; junction bases with no gene match: 8. Per germline, CDR1 MNHNS and CDR2 SASEGT. The CDR3 sequence is 16 residues long. CDR3 amino acids: CASSEDRGPRADTQYF. The CDR3 nucleotides are TGTGCCAGCAGTGAAGACAGGGGCCCCAGGGCAGATACGCAGTATTTT.

The J gene is TRBJ2-1, the V gene TRBV28, with 10 bases lining up with TRBD2. J gave up 4 bases and V 5 bases, and 5 bases lay outside the gene matches. Per the germline V gene, CDR1 is MDHEN and CDR2 is SYDVKM. CDR3 size: 15 residues. The chain's CDR3 is CASSPSLAGYNEQFF. The DNA for the CDR3 is TGTGCCAGCAGTCCCTCACTAGCGGGATACAATGAGCAGTTCTTC.

The chain uses TRBV24-1 and TRBJ2-3; D is unclear. The CDR3 totals 15 residues. Germline V gene data show CDR1 as KGHDR and CDR2 as SFDVKD. Deletions cut 6 bases from V and 2 bases from J, with 14 bases between. The CDR3: CATSSPTTFTDTQYF. Written as DNA, the CDR3 is TGTGCCACCAGTTCCCCGACCACGTTCACAGATACGCAGTATTTT.

The V call is TRBV5-5, the J call TRBJ1-6; D is undetermined. V lost 3 bases and J lost 4, with 5 bases in between. Germline V lookup: CDR1 SGHKS, CDR2 YYEKEE (reference sequence). The CDR3 runs 13 residues. The CDR3 DNA reads as TGTGCCAGCAGCTCCTTATATAATTCACCCCTCCACTTT. Amino acids: CASSSLYNSPLHF.

This chain links TRBV18 with TRBJ2-3; TRBD2 agrees at 7 bases. J lost 5 bases, V lost 2 bases, and 4 bases had no gene match. The CDR3 has 14 amino acids. CDR1 KGHSH and CDR2 LQKENI come from the germline V gene. CDR3 nucleotides: TGTGCCAGCTCACCAGGGGTAGCGGGAGATACGCAGTATTTT. Translated: CASSPGVAGDTQYF.

The chain carries TRBV6-6 and TRBJ2-2, with 7 bases identical to TRBD1. The trim removed 7 bases at V and 6 bases at J, leaving 5 bases unmatched. Germline CDR1 reads MNHNY; CDR2 reads SVGAGI (reference sequence). This CDR3 has 13 residues. CDR3 residues: CASITGVAGELFF. The CDR3 DNA sequence: TGTGCCAGCATCACAGGGGTTGCCGGGGAGCTGTTTTTT.

A single count supports this clonotype. The CDR3 protein is CSARDWGLGNYEQYF. Here the CDR3 DNA reads TGCAGTGCTAGAGATTGGGGTCTCGGGAACTACGAGCAGTACTTC. This chain joins TRBV20-1 and TRBJ2-7; weak D call: TRBD2 (5 bases). CDR1 and CDR2 from the germline V gene are DFQATT and SNEGSKA (reference sequence). V was pared by 0 bases and J by 3 bases, with 15 bases between. CDR3 length: 15 amino acids.